This T cell receptor (beta chain) was sequenced in a study of shared clonotypes between healthy human individuals. The V end was cut by 3 bases, the J end by 4 bases, with 12 bases between. The germline V gene encodes CDR1 MNHNY and CDR2 SVGAGI (reference sequence). This CDR3 has 14 amino acids. Sequenced by immunoSEQ multiplex PCR; TCRdb stores in-frame clones only, minus some. The sample yields some 790,000 clones, about two thirds seen once. The V call is TRBV6-6, the J call TRBJ1-2, with D maybe TRBD1 (6 bases). Source material: memory CD4+ T cells sorted from blood. Subset: CD45RA-negative fraction. The clonotype originates from a woman aged 25 to 39 in good health. The DNA for the CDR3 is TGTGCCAGCAGTTATGGGGGGGCCGGCTATGGCTACACCTTC. It codes for CASSYGGAGYGYTF.